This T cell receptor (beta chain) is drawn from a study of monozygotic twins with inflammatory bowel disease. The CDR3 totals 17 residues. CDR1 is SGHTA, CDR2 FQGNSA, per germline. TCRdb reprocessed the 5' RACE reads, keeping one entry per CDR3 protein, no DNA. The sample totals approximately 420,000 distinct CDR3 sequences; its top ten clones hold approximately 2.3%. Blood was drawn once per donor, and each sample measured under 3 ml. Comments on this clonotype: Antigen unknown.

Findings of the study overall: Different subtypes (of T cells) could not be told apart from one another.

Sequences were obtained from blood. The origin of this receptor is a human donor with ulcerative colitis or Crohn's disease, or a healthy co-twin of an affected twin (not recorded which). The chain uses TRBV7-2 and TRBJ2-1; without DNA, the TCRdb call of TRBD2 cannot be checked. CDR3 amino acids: CASSLEASGGVQYEQFF.